This T cell receptor (beta chain) was captured in a study of cytomegalovirus exposure and HLA in healthy donors (dated by TCRdb to 2016 to 2017). Turning to the overall study: An earlier analysis of approximately 640 of the donors reported about 250 Gb of sequence data and around 110 million unique TCR beta sequences from some 180 million T cells. An early release covering roughly 580 HLA-typed donors comprised about 310 gigabases of sequencing data and about 90 million unique TCR sequences. The genetic ancestry cluster associated with self-reported Caucasian donors included 81% of the 398 genotyped donors. The study was designed to test whether signatures of past pathogen exposure could be identified by cataloging public T cell receptors. The study used immunosequencing to profile the T cell repertoires of approximately 650 subjects and linked those repertoires to cytomegalovirus serostatus. Along with the approximately 650-subject first cohort, a separate validation cohort of more than 90 different subjects was used. High-throughput TCR immunosequencing, statistical association of individual TCRs with disease status, and machine learning were combined to predict cytomegalovirus infection status. In a later analysis, previously published TCR beta repertoires from 666 donors were re-analyzed and high-resolution HLA genotyping was added so that TCR occurrence patterns could be studied. The later analysis used no new phenotypic data to find candidate immune exposures, relying instead on TCR beta sequences and their occurrence across donors. An earlier analysis of approximately 500 of the donors applied high-throughput TCR beta sequencing to assess whether each TCR beta V gene segment acted as functional or pseudogenic. Donor age, sex, ethnicity and CMV serostatus were compiled together with the repertoire data. A later genetic analysis took genome-wide SNP genotypes for about 65% of the roughly 670 donors and used that subset as a discovery cohort. All discovery cohort repertoires had been generated on a single sequencing platform. Both class I and class II loci were covered by HLA typing, at four-digit resolution. Typing coverage differed by locus: A, B, C, DRB1 and DQB1 were typed in about 629-630 donors, DQA1 in 522, DPA1 in roughly 590, and DPB1 in approximately 450. Roughly 5 DR-DQ haplotypes were handled as single units for association and clustering because linkage in the cohort was strong. Among some 400 genotyped donors of the cohort, an average of about 220,000 unique TCR beta nucleotide sequences was sequenced per donor, of which about 19% were non-productive.

The cohort comprised several hundred healthy bone marrow donors. All cohort members were sampled while nominally healthy, although unrecorded immune exposures were likely present. The donor tested CMV seronegative and was one of the 352 seronegative cohort members. Every donor gave a peripheral blood sample, and the peripheral blood mononuclear cells from that sample were used for TCR beta sequencing. Genomic DNA was extracted from the blood cell samples with the Qiagen DNeasy Blood Extraction Kit. The count of this clone is one. Its antigen is still unknown. Nothing much larger sits one base from this clone, and base qualities are not available. To prepare the library, the immunoSEQ multiplex PCR assay was applied. The multiplex PCR relied on a mix of 60 forward primers for TCR Vbeta segments and 13 reverse primers for TCR Jbeta segments. The CDR3 region of rearranged TCR beta genes was amplified from genomic DNA by a multiplex PCR assay. The amplified TCR beta libraries were sequenced on the Illumina HiSeq System as 87-base-pair reads. The published analysis was carried out like this. A later analysis tallied some 79 million unique TCR beta chains across the 550 to 850 repertoires, and about 10 million of those chains were shared by two or more donors. To remove PCR and sequencing errors, raw reads were error-corrected and collapsed into unique sequences using a nearest-neighbor algorithm that merged closely related sequences. To assign V, D and J gene segments, CDR3 sequences were aligned to IMGT reference sequences. Each retained sequence needed at least a six-nucleotide match to both a V gene segment and a J gene segment. A rearrangement counted as productive if the CDR3 had no stop codons and remained in frame with V and J, and every other rearrangement counted as non-productive. Following IMGT convention, CDR3 was defined as the stretch from the second conserved V-encoded cysteine up to the conserved J-encoded phenylalanine. In an earlier analysis of roughly 580 of the donors, sequences lacking an unambiguous match to a single V gene segment were excluded. An earlier analysis of a few hundred of the donors called V segments functional above 56.7% productive rearrangements and segregating when the between-donor standard deviation exceeded 5%. A statistical classification framework was built for diagnosing cytomegalovirus status from the catalog of TCR beta chain sequences. In a later analysis, TCR nucleotide sequences were compared against IMGT/GENE-DB human TR gene sequences so that V and J genes could be assigned. Using the TCRdist pipeline, a later analysis assigned CDR3 sequences along with most-parsimonious VDJ recombination scenarios. In a later analysis, each TCR beta chain was defined by its CDR3 amino acid sequence together with its V-gene family, and reads without a unique V-gene family were excluded. A later analysis removed 500 to 600 highly shared, low-generation-probability nucleotide sequences to deal with suspected cross-contamination and a sequencing artifact. In a later analysis, a clonal expansion index was calculated for each public chain from normalized within-repertoire ranks of inferred template counts. A later analysis computed generation probabilities with a VDJ recombination model fitted to out-of-frame rearrangements, and checked the results against IGoR. Hypergeometric tests were used in a later analysis to score TCR-TCR, TCR-HLA and TCR-CMV co-occurrence, with a repertoire-size bias correction applied to the TCR pairs. In a later analysis, false discovery rates were estimated by permuting HLA or CMV assignments 20 times. In a later analysis, co-occurring TCRs were grouped using DBSCAN, and TCRdist sequence similarity was added for clustering within HLA-allele-positive subsets. For co-occurrence clustering, repertoires with fewer than 30,000 or more than 120,000 public chains were excluded, along with about five repertoires with anomalous nucleotide sharing. TCRdb re-hosts the immuneACCESS table, in-frame sequences only. Its copies lack some clones; in the studies checked, an unresolved V gene accounts for under half of them, and the cause for the rest is not known. The V and J calls and clone size are taken from that table; D and trimming were inferred from the DNA. The sample table shows 95,000 to 100,000 clones, and about 74% are seen once. The top ten hold 7.7% of the sample.

The germline V gene encodes CDR1 SGHDT and CDR2 YYEEEE. The CDR3, cysteine through phenylalanine, is 13 amino acids long. Here the CDR3 DNA is all that survives: 39 bases in frame from base 1. V loses 3 bases of germline sequence and J loses 7 bases, and the interval between the two ends is 14 bases. Study-level results and caveats: In a later analysis, HLA-associated TCR beta chains were found to be more clonally expanded and to have lower generation probabilities than equally common non-associated chains. In a later analysis, some 17,000 TCR beta sequences were associated with specific HLA alleles at a false discovery rate of 0.05. According to the authors, the approach could potentially be generalized to other disease states and immunological phenotypes. Because some donors lacked HLA typing at each locus, the association tests relied only on the typed subset. According to a later analysis, parvovirus B19, influenza, CMV and Epstein-Barr virus appeared linked to several top co-occurrence clusters. According to a later analysis, most CMV-associated TCR beta chains appeared to be HLA-restricted, and the HLA associations seemed to be driven largely by CMV exposure. In a later genetic analysis, a missense DCLRE1C variant was associated with V-gene and J-gene trimming of TCR beta chains, and the association was replicated in an independent cohort. A cluster of highly shared sequence variants was judged likely to represent a technical artifact of the sequencing pipeline. In an earlier analysis of 587 of the donors, most TCR beta V segments were observed in productive rearrangements about 87% or about 30% of the time, broadly matching IMGT annotations. Strong co-occurrence of HLA alleles, especially DR and DQ, made assigning TCR associations to individual alleles difficult. Most TCR sequences were observed very rarely across donors, whereas some public TCRs were present in many individuals. The study listed 150 to 200 TCR beta chains as associated with cytomegalovirus. In a later analysis, the rate of TCR association differed among HLA loci, with DRB1 alleles having the most associated TCRs and HLA-C alleles having the fewest. Presence/absence analyses assumed roughly uniform sequencing depth across donors, an assumption that may not hold. In a later genetic analysis, fewer N-insertions in productive TCRs were reported among donors in an Asian-associated ancestry cluster than the approximately 710-donor mean. A further reported finding was that TCR beta sequences accurately predicted the HLA-A and HLA-B alleles for most subjects in the first cohort. A few of the identified cytomegalovirus-associated TCR beta chains were confirmed in vitro to be specific for cytomegalovirus antigens. The 87-base-pair reads could not distinguish some IMGT-functional V segments, including TRBV6-2 and TRBV6-3, so those segments were excluded. The earlier analysis of some 560 of the donors excluded 15 to 20 rarely observed V segments, including chromosome 9 orphons, because counts were too low. The classifier was reported to diagnose cytomegalovirus status with high specificity and sensitivity in both the original and validation cohorts. Linkage disequilibrium might explain the correlated functional status among segregating V segments, but an unknown experimental factor could not be ruled out. This cohort had only TCR beta chains sequenced, and the lack of alpha or paired-chain data limited which features could be detected. For the cohort, immune exposure information was limited to CMV serostatus.

The receptor was isolated from a female donor in good health and CMV-seronegative. This sequence uses TRBV5-6 and TRBJ2-7, with a weak D call of TRBD2 (6 bases match). The sequencing input was PBMCs. In nucleotides, the sequence is TGTGCCAGCAGCTACTTAGCTGGGAGGGAGCAGTACTTC. Its product reads: CASSYLAGREQYF.